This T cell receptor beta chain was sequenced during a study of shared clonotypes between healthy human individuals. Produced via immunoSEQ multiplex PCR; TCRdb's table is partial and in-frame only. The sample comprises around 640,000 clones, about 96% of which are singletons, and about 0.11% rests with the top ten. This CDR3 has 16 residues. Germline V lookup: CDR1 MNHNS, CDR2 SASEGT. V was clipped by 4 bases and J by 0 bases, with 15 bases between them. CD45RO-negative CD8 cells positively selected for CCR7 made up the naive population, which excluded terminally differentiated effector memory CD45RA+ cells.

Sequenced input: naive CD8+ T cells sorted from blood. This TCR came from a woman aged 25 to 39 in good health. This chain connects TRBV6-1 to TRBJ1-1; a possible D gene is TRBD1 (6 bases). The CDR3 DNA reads TGTGCCAGCAGTGCGGGAAAGGACAGCTTGAACACTGAAGCTTTCTTT. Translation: CASSAGKDSLNTEAFF.